The 26 T cell receptor beta chains presented below share a single source sample, sequenced in a study of blood T cell repertoires in COVID-19. Profiling relied on immunoSEQ multiplex PCR, and the TCRdb table lists in-frame clones only, not all of them. The sample lists roughly 100,000 clones, under 85% seen once, with 14% to 15% in the top ten. Sequenced: peripheral blood. The receptor set was obtained from a woman in her fifties or sixties with acute or convalescent COVID-19.

This clone came up once. This chain joins TRBV6-5 and TRBJ1-1, with TRBD1 as a possible D gene (5 bases). There are 15 residues in the CDR3. Looked up from germline, CDR1 is MNHEY and CDR2 is SVGAGI. Trimming removed 0 bases from V and 4 bases from J, with 12 bases in between. For the CDR3, the DNA is TGTGCCAGCAGTTACTCCCAGGGATGGGGCACTGAAGCTTTCTTT. The encoded protein is CASSYSQGWGTEAFF.

The chain is built from TRBV10-3 and TRBJ1-2, with 7 bases fitting TRBD1. This CDR3 has 14 residues. Germline V gene sequence: CDR1 ENHRY, CDR2 SYGVKD. Trimming removed 3 bases from V and 8 bases from J; junction bases left unmatched: 9. The CDR3 spells CAISDVETGYGYTF. Here the CDR3 DNA reads TGTGCCATCAGTGACGTAGAGACAGGGTACGGCTACACCTTC.

The V call is TRBV5-1, the J call TRBJ1-3, with D maybe TRBD1 (6 bases). Germline CDR1 reads SGHRS; CDR2 reads YFSETQ. The CDR3 totals 15 residues. V lost 4 bases and J 4 bases, leaving 15 bases between the germline ends. CDR3 in DNA: TGCGCCAGCAGCAGCGGACAGCTTACGGGAAACACCATATATTTT. Protein sequence: CASSSGQLTGNTIYF.

This clone was counted only a few times. CDR3 sequence (DNA): TGCGCCAGCAGCGTCCGGGACAATGGTTCACCCCTCCACTTT. Translation gives CASSVRDNGSPLHF. The chain joins TRBV5-1 to TRBJ1-6; tentative D call: TRBD1 (6 bases). The germline V gene encodes CDR1 SGHRS and CDR2 YFSETQ. This CDR3 comprises 14 residues. V was pared by 4 bases and J by 9 bases, with 14 bases between. Full variable domain (missing parts from reference TRBV5-1 and TRBJ1-6): KAGVTQTPRYLIKTRGQQVTLSCSPISGHRSVSWYQQTPGQGLQFLFEYFSETQRNKGNFPGRFSGRQFSNSRSEMNVSTLELGDSALYLCASSVRDNGSPLHFGNGTRLTVT.

The gene calls are TRBV6-1 and TRBJ1-1, with a tentative D call TRBD1 (5 bases). Per the germline V gene, CDR1 is MNHNS and CDR2 is SASEGT. The CDR3 has 14 residues. V was pared by 3 bases and J by 4 bases, with 12 bases between. This CDR3 reads CASSDSGGGTEAFF. The CDR3 coding sequence is TGTGCCAGCAGTGATTCGGGGGGAGGCACTGAAGCTTTCTTT.

The chain is built from TRBV5-6 and TRBJ1-4; D might be TRBD1 (5 bases). V lost 2 bases and J 7 bases, leaving 18 bases between the germline ends. The CDR3 runs 16 residues. CDR1 and CDR2 (germline): SGHDT, YYEEEE. The CDR3 nucleotides are TGTGCCAGCAGCTTAACCGGGCAGACTAGGGGTGAAAAACTGTTTTTT. This sequence encodes CASSLTGQTRGEKLFF.

This clone appeared a single time. This chain connects TRBV28 to TRBJ2-5; no definite D call. Trimming stripped 5 bases from V and 4 bases from J, with 23 bases between. Germline CDR1 MDHEN, CDR2 SYDVKM. This CDR3 comprises 17 residues. The CDR3 DNA follows: TGTGCCAGCAGTCCAGCCAACGGATTCGGTGGCGGAGAGACCCAGTACTTC. Translation: CASSPANGFGGGETQYF.

The chain is built from TRBV19 and TRBJ1-2, with unresolved D. Germline lookup yields CDR1 LNHDA and CDR2 SQIVND (reference sequence). The V end was cut by 3 bases, the J end by 3 bases, with 20 bases between. The CDR3 covers 17 residues. The CDR3 nucleotides are TGTGCCAGTAGTATCAGGTGGGCTGTCAGCCTGGACTATGGCTACACCTTC. Its protein product is CASSIRWAVSLDYGYTF.

The CDR3 here is CASSLPGYGYTF. In DNA, the CDR3 is TGTGCCAGCAGTTTGCCAGGCTATGGCTACACCTTC. The chain uses TRBV12-3 or TRBV12-4 and TRBJ1-2; D is ambiguous. Between the trimmed V and J ends, which lost 3 bases and 4 bases, there was a span of 6 bases. CDR3 length: 12 residues.

The rearrangement joins TRBV6-6 to TRBJ2-5; 12 nucleotides match TRBD2. Losses at the gene ends were 6 bases for V and 4 bases for J; bases not matched to a gene: 9. The CDR3 spans 16 residues. Per the germline V gene, CDR1 is MNHNY and CDR2 is SVGAGI (reference sequence). The CDR3 sequence: CASRTQTSGGRETQYF. The CDR3 nucleotides are TGTGCCAGCAGGACCCAGACTAGCGGGGGTCGAGAGACCCAGTACTTC.

In the case of this clone: The sample has other DNA sequences that encode this CDR3 too. V gene TRBV5-1 combines with J gene TRBJ1-5; TRBD1 aligns across 9 bases. The CDR3 loop spans 14 amino acids. The germline V gene has CDR1 SGHRS and CDR2 YFSETQ. The ends lost 4 bases at V and 5 bases at J; junction bases unmatched: 4. CDR3 amino acids: CASSRTGGDQPQHF. Written as DNA, the CDR3 is TGCGCCAGCAGCCGAACAGGGGGCGATCAGCCCCAGCATTTT.

This clone was counted between two and nine times. The rearrangement uses TRBV25-1 and TRBJ2-3; TRBD2 aligns across 13 bases. The V gene's germline CDR1 is MGHDK and CDR2 SYGVNS. V was pared by 3 bases and J by 3 bases, with 6 bases of the junction left unmatched. The CDR3 totals 17 residues. CDR3 sequence: CASSERTSGGLTDTQYF. The DNA of the CDR3 is TGTGCCAGCAGTGAGAGGACTAGCGGGGGACTGACAGATACGCAGTATTTT.

For this clone: Different DNA sequences within this sample yield the same CDR3. V and J are TRBV6-5 and TRBJ2-5, with D hard to call. Per germline, CDR1 MNHEY and CDR2 SVGAGI. The CDR3 covers 11 residues. The V end lost 6 bases, the J end lost 2 bases, and 4 bases lay between the germline ends. The chain's CDR3 is CASRRQETQYF. In nucleotides, the CDR3 is TGTGCCAGCAGGCGGCAAGAGACCCAGTACTTC.

This clone was seen a handful of times. The J gene is TRBJ1-5, the V gene TRBV5-1; 10 positions match TRBD1. The CDR3 is 16 residues long. Looked up from germline, CDR1 is SGHRS and CDR2 is YFSETQ. With 3 bases clipped from V and 6 bases from J, the junction kept 9 bases outside the gene matches. In DNA, the CDR3 is TGCGCCAGCAGCTGGGGGGACAGGGGCGAGGGTCAGCCCCAGCATTTT. Amino acid sequence: CASSWGDRGEGQPQHF.

For the CDR3, the DNA is TGTGCCAGCAGCTTAACATGGGAGCAGTACTTC. Translating gives CASSLTWEQYF. The rearrangement uses TRBV7-2 and TRBJ2-7; D gene ambiguous. V gave up 2 bases and J gave up 7 bases, with 6 bases separating them. The CDR3 covers 11 residues. Germline V CDR1 and CDR2: SGHTA, FQGNSA.

This sequence joins TRBV2 and TRBJ1-6; 7 bases match TRBD1. Losses at the gene ends were 6 bases for V and 6 bases for J; bases not matched to a gene: 8. The germline CDR1 and CDR2 sequences are SNHLY and FYNNEI. The CDR3 totals 15 residues. The CDR3 nucleotides are TGTGCCAGCAGAACTACCGGGACAGTTAATTCACCCCTCCACTTT. It is translated as CASRTTGTVNSPLHF.

The table lists this clone with a count of one. J is TRBJ2-7 and V is TRBV6-6; 8 positions agree with TRBD1. J was trimmed by 2 bases and V by 2 bases; bases with no gene match: 5. The V gene's germline CDR1 is MNHNY and CDR2 SVGAGI (reference sequence). The CDR3 is 15 amino acids. The CDR3 coding sequence is TGTGCCAGCAGTTACCCAGGGACAGGAGCCTACGAGCAGTACTTC. As protein: CASSYPGTGAYEQYF.

J is TRBJ2-2 and V is TRBV30; D remains unclear. The CDR3 spans 15 residues. CDR1 GTSNPN and CDR2 SVGIG come from the germline V gene (reference sequence). Trimming stripped 4 bases from V and 1 base from J, with 13 bases between. Here the CDR3 reads CAWNGRPGNTGELFF. The CDR3 nucleotides are TGTGCCTGGAACGGCCGGCCGGGGAACACCGGGGAGCTGTTTTTT.

This sequence joins TRBV9 and TRBJ2-3; TRBD1 agrees at 8 bases. This CDR3 contains 14 residues. Germline V gene sequence: CDR1 SGDLS, CDR2 YYNGEE. V dropped 0 bases and J dropped 14; count of bases not matched to a gene: 11. The CDR3 loop reads CASSVEQGGTGRYF. In nucleotides, the CDR3 is TGTGCCAGCAGCGTAGAACAGGGCGGGACAGGCAGGTATTTT. The full variable domain, in which reference TRBV9 and TRBJ2-3 provide the parts outside the CDR3, is DSGVTQTPKHLITATGQRVTLRCSPRSGDLSVYWYQQSLDQGLQFLIQYYNGEERAKGNILERFSAQQFPDLHSELNLSSLELGDSALYFCASSVEQGGTGRYFGPGTRLTVL.

V gene TRBV28 combines with J gene TRBJ1-2; 9 nucleotides align to TRBD1. This CDR3 has 13 amino acids. Germline-derived CDR1 and CDR2 are MDHEN and SYDVKM. V was clipped by 6 bases and J by 6 bases; unmatched bases: 5. The CDR3 reads CASRVTGGDGYTF. The CDR3 bases are TGTGCCAGCAGGGTAACAGGGGGCGATGGCTACACCTTC.

Here the CDR3 reads CASSRADHGYTF. The CDR3 nucleotides are TGTGCCAGCAGCCGTGCGGATCATGGCTACACCTTC. The chain joins TRBV2 to TRBJ1-2; D uncertain. The CDR3 runs to 12 residues. From germline, CDR1 is SNHLY and CDR2 FYNNEI. The germline V and J ends were trimmed by 6 bases and 6 bases, with 11 bases remaining between them. Filled out from reference TRBV2 and TRBJ1-2, the complete variable domain reads EPEVTQTPSHQVTQMGQEVILRCVPISNHLYFYWYRQILGQKVEFLVSFYNNEISEKSEIFDDQFSVERPDGSNFTLKIRSTKLEDSAMYFCASSRADHGYTFGSGTRLTVV.

This clone was recorded once. The chain recombines TRBV28 with TRBJ1-1; possibly TRBD1 for D (6 bases). The CDR3 runs to 13 residues. From germline, CDR1 is MDHEN and CDR2 SYDVKM. The CDR3 sequence is CGGGEGPGTEAFF. For the CDR3, the DNA is TGTGGAGGGGGTGAGGGACCGGGAACTGAAGCTTTCTTT.

V gene TRBV2 combines with J gene TRBJ1-5; D gene ambiguous. Germline V gene data show CDR1 as SNHLY and CDR2 as FYNNEI. This CDR3 is 12 amino acids long. V was clipped by 6 bases and J by 3 bases, with 6 bases between them. DNA of the CDR3: TGTGCCAGCAGGGCCACCAATCAGCCCCAGCATTTT. This encodes CASRATNQPQHF.

This clone appeared once. V and J are TRBV6-4 and TRBJ1-5, with D possibly TRBD1 on 6 matching bases. Trimming removed 2 bases from V and 0 bases from J, with 11 bases in between. This CDR3 comprises 16 residues. The germline CDR1 and CDR2 sequences are MRHNA and SNTAGT. The CDR3 region is CASSDRGQISNQPQHF. CDR3 DNA: TGTGCCAGCAGTGACCGTGGACAGATTAGCAATCAGCCCCAGCATTTT.

The J gene is TRBJ2-2, the V gene TRBV5-8, with a weak D call TRBD1 (6 bases). Germline assignment: CDR1 SGHTS and CDR2 YDEGEE. Trimming shortened V by 5 bases and J by 3 bases, and 14 bases separated the two germline ends. This CDR3 has 15 amino acids. In DNA form, the CDR3 reads TGTGCCAGCAGTTCCAGGGGCAGACACACCGGGGAGCTGTTTTTT. Protein sequence: CASSSRGRHTGELFF.

This sequence joins TRBV27 and TRBJ2-7; 8 bases agree with TRBD1. The germline gives CDR1 MNHEY, CDR2 SMNVEV (reference sequence). The trim removed 8 bases at V and 2 bases at J, leaving 11 bases unmatched. This CDR3 comprises 15 residues. CDR3 protein: CASRRGRSPTYEQYF. CDR3 sequence (DNA): TGTGCCAGCCGCAGGGGGCGGTCTCCGACCTACGAGCAGTACTTC.